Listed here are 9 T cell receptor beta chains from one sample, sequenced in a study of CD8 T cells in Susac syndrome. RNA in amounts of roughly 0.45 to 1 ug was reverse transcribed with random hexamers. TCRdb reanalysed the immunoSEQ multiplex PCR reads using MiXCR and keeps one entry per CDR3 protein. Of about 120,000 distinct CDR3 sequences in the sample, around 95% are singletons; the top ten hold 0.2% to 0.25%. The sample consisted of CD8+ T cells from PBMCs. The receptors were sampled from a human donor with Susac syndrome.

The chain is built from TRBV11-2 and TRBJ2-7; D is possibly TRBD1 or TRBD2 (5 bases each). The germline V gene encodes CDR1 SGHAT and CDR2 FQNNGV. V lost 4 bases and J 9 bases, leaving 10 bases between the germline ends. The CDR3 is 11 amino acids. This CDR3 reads CASSWGSPQYF. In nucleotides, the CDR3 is TGTGCCAGCAGCTGGGGGAGTCCGCAGTACTTC. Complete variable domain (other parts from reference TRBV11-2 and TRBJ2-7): EAGVAQSPRYKIIEKRQSVAFWCNPISGHATLYWYQQILGQGPKLLIQFQNNGVVDDSQLPKDRFSAERLKGVDSTLKIQPAKLEDSAVYLCASSWGSPQYFGPGTRLTVT.

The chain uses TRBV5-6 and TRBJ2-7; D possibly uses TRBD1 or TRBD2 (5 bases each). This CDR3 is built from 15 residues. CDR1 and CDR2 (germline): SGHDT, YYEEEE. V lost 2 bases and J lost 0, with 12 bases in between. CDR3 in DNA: TGTGCCAGCAGCTTATGGGGGTCCAGCTCCTACGAGCAGTACTTC. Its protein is CASSLWGSSSYEQYF.

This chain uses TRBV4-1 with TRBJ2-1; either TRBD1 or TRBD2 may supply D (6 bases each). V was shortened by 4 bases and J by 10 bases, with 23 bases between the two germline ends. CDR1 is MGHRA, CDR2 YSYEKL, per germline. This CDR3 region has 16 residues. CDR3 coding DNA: TGCGCCAGCAGCCTCAAATGGGCTGAGGGGGGTATGGAGCAGTTCTTC. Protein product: CASSLKWAEGGMEQFF.

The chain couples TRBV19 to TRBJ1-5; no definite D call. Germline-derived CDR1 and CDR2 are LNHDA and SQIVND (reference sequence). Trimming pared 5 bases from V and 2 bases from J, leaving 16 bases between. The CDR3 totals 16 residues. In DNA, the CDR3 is TGTGCCAGTAGTTCCTATGCTGGGCCAGGCAATCAGCCCCAGCATTTT. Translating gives CASSSYAGPGNQPQHF.

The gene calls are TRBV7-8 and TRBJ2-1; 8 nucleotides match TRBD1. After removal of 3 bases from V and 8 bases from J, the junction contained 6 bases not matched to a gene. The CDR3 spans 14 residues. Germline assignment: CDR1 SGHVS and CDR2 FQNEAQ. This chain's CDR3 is CASSLDRAVHEQFF. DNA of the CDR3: TGTGCCAGCAGCTTGGACAGGGCCGTCCATGAGCAGTTCTTC.

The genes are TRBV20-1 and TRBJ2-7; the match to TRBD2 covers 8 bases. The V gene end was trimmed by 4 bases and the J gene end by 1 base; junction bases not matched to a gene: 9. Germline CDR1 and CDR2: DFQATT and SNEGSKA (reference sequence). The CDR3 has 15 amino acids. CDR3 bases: TGCAGTGCTAACCGCGGGGGGATCCCTTCCTACGAGCAGTACTTC. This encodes CSANRGGIPSYEQYF.

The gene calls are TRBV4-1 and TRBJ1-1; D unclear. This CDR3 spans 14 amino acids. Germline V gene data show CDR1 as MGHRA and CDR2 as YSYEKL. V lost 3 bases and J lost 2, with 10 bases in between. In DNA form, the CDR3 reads TGCGCCAGCAGCCAGACGTTGGTAAACACTGAAGCTTTCTTT. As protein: CASSQTLVNTEAFF.

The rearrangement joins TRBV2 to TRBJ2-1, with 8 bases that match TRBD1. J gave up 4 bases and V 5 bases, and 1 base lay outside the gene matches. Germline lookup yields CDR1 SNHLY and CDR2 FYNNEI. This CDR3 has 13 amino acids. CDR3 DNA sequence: TGTGCCAGCAGTCGACAGGGGTACAATGAGCAGTTCTTC. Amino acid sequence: CASSRQGYNEQFF.

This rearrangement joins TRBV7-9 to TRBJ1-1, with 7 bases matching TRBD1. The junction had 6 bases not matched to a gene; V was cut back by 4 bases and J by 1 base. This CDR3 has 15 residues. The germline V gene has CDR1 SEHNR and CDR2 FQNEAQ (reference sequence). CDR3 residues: CASSSAGGANTEAFF. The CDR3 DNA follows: TGTGCCAGCAGCTCAGCAGGGGGGGCGAACACTGAAGCTTTCTTT.